This T cell receptor (beta chain) stems from a study of cytomegalovirus exposure and HLA in healthy donors. Data came from immunoSEQ multiplex PCR; TCRdb stores just in-frame clones and leaves some out. Here the sample spans 200,000 or so clones, roughly 85% being singletons. Germline CDR1 and CDR2: SEHNR and FQNEAQ (reference sequence). This CDR3 spans 15 amino acids. Trimming at V came to 5 bases and at J to 6 bases, leaving 5 bases not matched to a gene. The sequence was collected from a woman aged 18-29 years in good health and CMV-seronegative. The V and J genes are TRBV7-9 and TRBJ2-1, with 12 bases identical to TRBD2. Material for sequencing was PBMCs. CDR3 in DNA: TGTGCCAGCAGCCCACTAGCGGGGGGCTCCAATGAGCAGTTCTTC. This translates into CASSPLAGGSNEQFF. The whole variable domain, filled in from reference TRBV7-9 and TRBJ2-1, reads DTGVSQNPRHKITKRGQNVTFRCDPISEHNRLYWYRQTLGQGPEFLTYFQNEAQLEKSRLLSDRFSAERPKGSFSTLEIQRTEQGDSAMYLCASSPLAGGSNEQFFGPGTRLTVL.